The 6 T cell receptor beta chains below come from one sample, sequenced in a study of cytomegalovirus exposure and HLA in healthy donors (dated by TCRdb to about 2017). Library creation used the immunoSEQ multiplex PCR assay. A mixture of 60 forward primers for TCR Vbeta segments and 13 reverse primers for TCR Jbeta segments was used in the multiplex PCR. In TCRdb, the immuneACCESS table is reduced to in-frame sequences with V and J assigned. These tables do not hold every clone; where another copy was compared, an unresolved V gene accounts for under half, and the others remain unexplained. The sample data list 95,000 to 150,000 clones, and approximately 71% of these were observed just once. The top ten constitute under 3.5% of the sample. Sequenced sample: PBMCs. These receptors were collected from a woman aged 45-65 years in good health and CMV-seronegative.

The rearrangement joins TRBV6-1 to TRBJ2-1; 10 nucleotides agree with TRBD2. V dropped 6 bases and J dropped 8; count of bases not matched to a gene: 4. Germline V gene sequence: CDR1 MNHNS, CDR2 SASEGT. The CDR3 is 13 residues long. The CDR3 DNA reads as TGTGCCAGCAGCGGGACTAGCGTTGATGAGCAGTTCTTC. The encoded protein is CASSGTSVDEQFF.

This sequence joins TRBV5-3 and TRBJ2-5; 11 nucleotides align to TRBD1. TRBV5-3 is annotated as an ORF whose role is uncertain. The CDR3 is 15 residues long. J lost 7 bases, V lost 4 bases, and 9 bases had no gene match. CDR3 in amino acids: CARSAGQGEAGTQYF. CDR3 nucleotides: TGTGCCAGAAGCGCGGGACAGGGGGAGGCAGGGACCCAGTACTTC.

The genes are TRBV19 and TRBJ2-5, with 9 bases matching TRBD1. V shed 6 bases and J 2 bases; nucleotides not matched to a gene: 10. The germline gives CDR1 LNHDA, CDR2 SQIVND (reference sequence). The CDR3 has 16 residues. The CDR3 DNA reads TGTGCCAGTAGCCTACCGACCGGGACAGGGCAAGAGACCCAGTACTTC. Translated, it gives CASSLPTGTGQETQYF.

The chain carries TRBV19 and TRBJ2-1; 9 nucleotides line up with TRBD1. Unmatched junction bases numbered 8, after V lost 5 bases and J lost 12 bases. The CDR3 is 13 amino acids. Germline V CDR1 and CDR2: LNHDA, SQIVND (reference sequence). The CDR3 sequence: CASSDEPGQGQFF. In DNA, the CDR3 is TGTGCCAGTAGTGACGAACCGGGACAGGGGCAGTTCTTC.

This clone occurred once. CDR3 in DNA: TGTGCCAGCAGCTTAGATGGACTCGATACGCAGTATTTT. The encoded protein is CASSLDGLDTQYF. The V and J genes are TRBV11-2 and TRBJ2-3; possibly TRBD2 for D (5 bases). From germline, CDR1 is SGHAT and CDR2 FQNNGV. The CDR3 runs 13 residues. The V gene lost 0 bases and the J gene lost 6 bases, with 7 bases spanning the gap. The whole variable domain, filled in from reference TRBV11-2 and TRBJ2-3, reads EAGVAQSPRYKIIEKRQSVAFWCNPISGHATLYWYQQILGQGPKLLIQFQNNGVVDDSQLPKDRFSAERLKGVDSTLKIQPAKLEDSAVYLCASSLDGLDTQYFGPGTRLTVL.

The chain links TRBV5-1 to TRBJ2-2; 16 bases agree with TRBD2. Germline V gives CDR1 SGHRS, CDR2 YFSETQ. This CDR3 is 18 amino acids long. J gave up 5 bases and V 1 base, and 5 bases lay outside the gene matches. The DNA for the CDR3 is TGCGCCAGCAGCTTGTCCGGGACTAGCGGGAGGGAGACCGGGGAGCTGTTTTTT. Its protein is CASSLSGTSGRETGELFF.